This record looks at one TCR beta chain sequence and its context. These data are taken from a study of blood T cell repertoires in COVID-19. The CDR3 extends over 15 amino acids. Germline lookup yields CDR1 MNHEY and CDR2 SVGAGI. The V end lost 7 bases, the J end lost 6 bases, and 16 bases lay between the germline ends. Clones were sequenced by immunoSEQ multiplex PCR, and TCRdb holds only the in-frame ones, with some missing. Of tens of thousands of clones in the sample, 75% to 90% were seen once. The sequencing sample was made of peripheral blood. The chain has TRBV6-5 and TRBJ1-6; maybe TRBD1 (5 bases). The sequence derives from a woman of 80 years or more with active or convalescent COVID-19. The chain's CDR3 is CASTFQGRVNSPLHF. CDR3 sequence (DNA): TGTGCCAGCACCTTTCAGGGCAGGGTTAATTCACCCCTCCACTTT.